These T cell receptor beta chains were read from a single sample in a study of identical twins. From the 5' RACE reads, TCRdb called clonotypes with MiXCR, one entry per CDR3 protein. The data show some 690,000 distinct CDR3 sequences, around 20% seen once. The same specimen was also included in a second study, on T cells expressing NK-cell markers.

Sample: PBMCs. Every receptor here comes from a woman younger than 35 in good health. The CDR3 runs from the conserved cysteine through the conserved F or W. The D gene is left open where the match is weak. Rows give clone size only sometimes, using once, few, many, or a class for an expanded clone.

j_call v_call d_call clone_size cdr3_aa cdr3_nt
TRBJ2-1 TRBV7-2 NA NA CASSLGRQLNEQFF TGTGCCAGCAGCTTGGGACGACAGCTGAATGAGCAGTTCTTC
TRBJ2-7 TRBV29-1 NA few CSVARVAYEQYF TGCAGCGTTGCCAGGGTGGCCTACGAGCAGTACTTC
TRBJ2-1 TRBV6-4 NA few CASSVSGGDYNEQFF TGTGCCAGCAGTGTCTCAGGGGGGGACTACAATGAGCAGTTCTTC
TRBJ1-3 TRBV20-1 NA few CSAGSDSTMGNTIYF TGCAGTGCGGGGTCGGACTCTACCATGGGAAACACCATATATTTT
TRBJ2-3 TRBV11-3 NA few CASSLDRVTQYF TGTGCCAGCAGCTTAGATCGGGTTACGCAGTATTTT
TRBJ2-2 TRBV6-5 NA few CASSYFGAGELFF NA
TRBJ2-2 TRBV3-1 NA NA CASSQVLGVGELFF TGTGCCAGCAGCCAAGTCCTGGGGGTAGGGGAGCTGTTTTTT
TRBJ1-4 TRBV12-3/TRBV12-4 NA NA CASSFGVRGELFF TGTGCCAGCAGTTTTGGTGTCCGGGGGGAACTGTTTTTT
TRBJ2-7 TRBV20-1 TRBD2 few CSAAGTSGRSGHF TGCAGTGCCGCGGGAACTAGCGGGAGATCAGGACACTTC
TRBJ2-2 TRBV24-1 NA many CATSDVADNTGELFF TGTGCCACCAGTGATGTAGCGGATAACACCGGGGAGCTGTTTTTT
TRBJ2-5 TRBV7-2 TRBD1 many CASSYQTGQETQYF TGTGCCAGCAGCTATCAGACAGGGCAAGAGACCCAGTACTTC
TRBJ2-7 TRBV15 NA NA CATSRAGHSYEQYF TGTGCCACCAGCAGAGCGGGCCACTCCTACGAGCAGTACTTC
TRBJ2-6 TRBV5-1 NA few CASSSFYRAPASGANVLTF TGCGCCAGCAGCTCTTTCTACAGGGCGCCGGCCTCTGGGGCCAACGTCCTGACTTTC
TRBJ2-7 TRBV19 TRBD1 NA CASSTGQGGYEQYF TGTGCCAGTAGTACGGGACAGGGCGGCTACGAGCAGTACTTC
TRBJ2-1 TRBV4-1 NA few CASSHIQGGGYNEQFF TGCGCCAGCAGCCATATACAGGGTGGGGGGTACAATGAGCAGTTCTTC
TRBJ1-4 TRBV29-1 NA many CSVPGQGGGKLFF TGCAGCGTTCCAGGGCAGGGCGGGGGAAAACTGTTTTTT
TRBJ2-3 TRBV11-2 NA NA CASSPFRGDTQYF TGTGCCAGCAGCCCATTCAGGGGAGATACGCAGTATTTT
TRBJ2-4 TRBV5-6 NA NA CASSPNRVAKNIQYF TGTGCCAGCAGCCCGAACAGGGTAGCCAAAAACATTCAGTACTTC
TRBJ2-2 TRBV11-3 NA few CASSLEETGELFF TGTGCCAGCAGCCTGGAGGAGACCGGGGAGCTGTTTTTT
TRBJ2-5 TRBV12-3/TRBV12-4 NA few CASSRIGETQYF TGTGCCAGCAGTAGAATCGGAGAGACCCAGTACTTC
TRBJ2-5 TRBV6-5 TRBD2 few CASSYRRTSGSRETQYF TGTGCCAGCAGTTACCGTCGGACTAGCGGGAGTCGAGAGACCCAGTACTTC
TRBJ1-1 TRBV12-3/TRBV12-4 NA few CASSRVGTEAFF TGTGCCAGCAGTAGGGTGGGCACTGAAGCTTTCTTT
TRBJ2-2 TRBV5-1 TRBD2 NA CASSLAGAHTVELFF TGCGCCAGCAGCTTAGCGGGAGCTCACACCGTGGAGCTGTTTTTT
TRBJ1-6 TRBV10-2 NA many CASSMTADNSPLHF TGCGCCAGCAGTATGACAGCAGATAATTCACCCCTCCACTTT
TRBJ2-1 TRBV6-5 NA few CASSLGRGGNEQFF TGTGCCAGCAGTTTGGGCAGGGGAGGCAATGAGCAGTTCTTC
TRBJ2-1 TRBV20-1 TRBD1 NA CSARDYGTGSSYNEQFF TGCAGTGCTAGAGATTACGGGACAGGCAGCTCCTACAATGAGCAGTTCTTC
TRBJ1-1 TRBV12-3/TRBV12-4 TRBD1 NA CASSFWTGNTEAFF TGTGCCAGCAGTTTCTGGACAGGGAACACTGAAGCTTTCTTT
TRBJ2-3 TRBV9 NA NA CASSLTPGKDTQYF TGTGCCAGCAGTCTAACACCGGGGAAAGATACGCAGTATTTT
TRBJ2-7 TRBV4-3 NA few CASSHYTVSYEQYF TGCGCCAGCAGCCATTACACGGTATCCTACGAGCAGTACTTC
TRBJ2-2 TRBV20-1 NA few CSAQIRVTGELFF TGCAGTGCCCAGATAAGGGTCACCGGGGAGCTGTTTTTT
TRBJ2-1 TRBV12-3/TRBV12-4 TRBD2 few CASSPRLAGRGDEQFF TGTGCCAGCAGTCCCCGACTAGCGGGGAGGGGCGATGAGCAGTTCTTC
TRBJ2-5 TRBV19 TRBD2 few CASSRASGRPQETQYF TGTGCCAGTAGTCGAGCCAGCGGGAGGCCCCAAGAGACCCAGTACTTC
TRBJ2-1 TRBV6-2/TRBV6-3 NA NA CASSYPGLRGTYNEQFF TGTGCCAGCAGTTACCCGGGACTTCGGGGGACCTACAATGAGCAGTTCTTC
TRBJ1-1 TRBV20-1 NA few CSARDRGLGSMTEAFF TGCAGTGCTAGAGATCGGGGGTTAGGTTCGATGACTGAAGCTTTCTTT
TRBJ2-1 TRBV20-1 TRBD2 NA CSAPGTSRPNEQFF TGCAGTGCCCCCGGGACTAGTCGTCCCAATGAGCAGTTCTTC
TRBJ2-1 TRBV24-1 TRBD2 many CATSDSVDGTSAYNEQFF TGTGCCACCAGTGATTCCGTGGATGGGACTAGCGCCTACAATGAGCAGTTCTTC
TRBJ2-5 TRBV29-1 TRBD2 NA CSARGGLEETQYF TGCAGCGCGCGGGGAGGGCTCGAAGAGACCCAGTACTTC
TRBJ2-4 TRBV20-1 TRBD2 NA CSARLSSSGRKNIQYF TGCAGTGCTAGACTGTCATCTAGCGGGAGGAAAAACATTCAGTACTTC